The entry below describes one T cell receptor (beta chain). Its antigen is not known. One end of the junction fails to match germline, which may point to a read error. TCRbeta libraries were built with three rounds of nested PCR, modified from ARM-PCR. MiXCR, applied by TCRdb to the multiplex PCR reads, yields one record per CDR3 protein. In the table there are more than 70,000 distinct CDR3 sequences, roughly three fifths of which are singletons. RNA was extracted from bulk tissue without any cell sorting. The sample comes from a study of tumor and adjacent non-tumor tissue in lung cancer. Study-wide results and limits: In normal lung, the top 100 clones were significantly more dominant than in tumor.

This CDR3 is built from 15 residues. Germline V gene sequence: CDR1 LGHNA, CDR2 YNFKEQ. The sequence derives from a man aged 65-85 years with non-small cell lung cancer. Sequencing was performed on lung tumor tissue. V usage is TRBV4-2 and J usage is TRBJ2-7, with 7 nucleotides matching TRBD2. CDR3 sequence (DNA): TGTACCACTAGCCAAGTGTCTAGCGGACCCTACGAGCAATACTTC. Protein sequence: CTTSQVSSGPYEQYF.